The T cell receptor (beta chain) described here comes from a study of cytomegalovirus exposure and HLA in healthy donors. Notes on the study in general: TCR beta chains numbering approximately 150 were designated cytomegalovirus-associated.

Sampled while nominally healthy, donors likely had unrecorded immune exposures. The germline gives CDR1 KGHSH, CDR2 LQKENI. The CDR3 sequence is 17 residues long. V lost 4 bases, J lost 5 bases, and 14 bases stayed unmatched. This clone was recorded a few times. Its target is not known. PCR primers comprised 60 Vbeta and 13 Jbeta primers. Assay: immunoSEQ multiplex PCR; the TCRdb copy retains only in-frame clones and omits some. Of a few hundred thousand clones detected, 65% to 85% appear once; the ten largest clones hold 2.9%. The chain is built from TRBV18 and TRBJ2-5; 9 bases match TRBD1. This clonotype was sampled from a young man in good health and CMV-seronegative. The sample consisted of PBMCs. The CDR3 DNA is TGTGCCAGCTCACAAAATCCCACCGGGACAGGGAGGGAGACCCAGTACTTC. It codes for CASSQNPTGTGRETQYF. Supplemented by reference TRBV18 and TRBJ2-5, the full variable domain reads NAGVMQNPRHLVRRRGQEARLRCSPMKGHSHVYWYRQLPEEGLKFMVYLQKENIIDESGMPKERFSAEFPKEGPSILRIQQVVRGDSAAYFCASSQNPTGTGRETQYFGPGTRLLVL.